This T cell receptor (beta chain) was sequenced in a study of response to subunit inactivated influenza vaccine. Study-wide points: Authors suggested few new T cells are recruited by each seasonal influenza vaccination.

The CDR3 extends over 19 amino acids. The germline V gene has CDR1 SGHVS and CDR2 FQNEAQ. Trimming stripped 3 bases from V and 2 bases from J, with 24 bases between. Via MiXCR, TCRdb re-called the RT-PCR reads, giving one row per CDR3 protein. This table holds 500,000 to 600,000 distinct CDR3 sequences, 16% found once. This clonotype was seen a few times. Its antigen is currently unknown. The source of this sequence is a man aged 50 to 75 who received an inactivated influenza vaccine. The chain links TRBV7-8 to TRBJ2-3; the D is unclear. The sequencing used CD4+ T cells sorted from PBMCs, collected less than 30 months after vaccination. The CDR3 DNA is TGTGCCAGCAGCTTCCTGGGCCTAGGAGAAGCGTCAAACACAGATACGCAGTATTTT. Encoded protein: CASSFLGLGEASNTDTQYF.